One sample yielded the 21 T cell receptor beta chains listed below, sequenced in a study of technical replicates of blood from a few donors (dated 2017 in TCRdb). Library prep was done by the immunoSEQ multiplex PCR assay. Drawn from immuneACCESS, this table holds only the in-frame rearrangements with V and J called that TCRdb kept. Clones are partly lost; checked studies trace under half to an unresolved V gene and leave the rest unexplained. For this sample the table gives 60,000 to 70,000 clones, of which about 98% were detected only once. Around 0.15% of the sample is in the top ten clones. Sequenced material: T cells isolated from PBMCs. The receptors shown here come from a human donor in good health.

V and J are TRBV28 and TRBJ2-1, with D possibly matching TRBD1 (7 bases). CDR3 length: 13 amino acids. From germline, CDR1 is MDHEN and CDR2 SYDVKM. With 5 bases removed from V and 8 bases from J, the gap between germline ends came to 13 bases. The chain's CDR3 is CASSITRGDEQFF. In nucleotides, the CDR3 is TGTGCCAGCAGTATAACCAGGGGGGATGAGCAGTTCTTC.

V and J are TRBV7-9 and TRBJ2-5; D might be TRBD1 (6 bases). The germline V gene has CDR1 SEHNR and CDR2 FQNEAQ (reference sequence). V gave up 4 bases and J gave up 0 bases, with 15 bases separating them. The CDR3 has 16 residues. The CDR3 DNA reads TGTGCCAGCAGCTCCACAGGGTGGGGGTACCAAGAGACCCAGTACTTC. Translation gives CASSSTGWGYQETQYF.

V gene TRBV19 combines with J gene TRBJ2-1, with 10 bases aligning to TRBD2. Germline-derived CDR1 and CDR2 are LNHDA and SQIVND (reference sequence). Germline trimming cut 3 bases from V and 5 bases from J; bases unmatched to any gene: 10. The CDR3 extends over 17 amino acids. The CDR3 protein is CASSIPGLAGVDNEQFF. The CDR3 DNA is TGTGCCAGTAGTATCCCCGGCCTAGCGGGAGTTGACAATGAGCAGTTCTTC.

V is TRBV6-5 and J is TRBJ2-7; D remains unclear. Trimming pared 1 base from V and 4 bases from J, leaving 8 bases between. CDR1 is MNHEY, CDR2 SVGAGI, per germline. This CDR3 spans 13 amino acids. For the CDR3, the DNA is TGTGCCAGCAGTTACTTACCCCGGTACGAGCAGTACTTC. It is translated as CASSYLPRYEQYF.

In DNA form, the CDR3 reads TGCGCCAGCAGCCAAGTTGATACAGCCCCAGGGGCCGAGCAGTACTTC. Amino acids: CASSQVDTAPGAEQYF. The chain combines TRBV4-1 with TRBJ2-7, with D possibly matching TRBD1 (6 bases). The CDR3 loop spans 16 amino acids. The germline V gene encodes CDR1 MGHRA and CDR2 YSYEKL. V dropped 1 base and J dropped 6 bases, with 19 bases sitting between them.

The chain carries TRBV6-5 and TRBJ1-1, with a weak D call TRBD1 (5 bases). Germline loops: CDR1 MNHEY, CDR2 SVGAGI. V was cut by 2 bases and J by 1 base, with 11 bases left in between. The CDR3 totals 15 residues. DNA for the CDR3: TGTGCCAGCAGTTACGCTAGGGGCTCGAACACTGAAGCTTTCTTT. Translated, it gives CASSYARGSNTEAFF.

The rearrangement uses TRBV25-1 and TRBJ2-1; 9 bases map to TRBD2. CDR1 and CDR2 (germline): MGHDK, SYGVNS. The CDR3 covers 16 residues. Trimming at V came to 3 bases and at J to 0 bases, leaving 3 bases not matched to a gene. CDR3 sequence (DNA): TGTGCCAGCAGTGAGCTTAGCGGGAGCTCCTACAATGAGCAGTTCTTC. Translated: CASSELSGSSYNEQFF.

Worth noting for this clone: Germline and junction disagree at one end, which may indicate a read error. The rearrangement links TRBV7-7 to TRBJ2-7; 8 positions match TRBD2. Per the germline V gene, CDR1 is SSHAT and CDR2 is FNYEAQ (reference sequence). The CDR3 loop spans 15 amino acids. In DNA, the CDR3 is TGTGCTAGCAGCTTAAGCGGGGGTCCCTCCTACGAGCAGTACTTC. Residues: CASSLSGGPSYEQYF.

The chain combines TRBV6-1 with TRBJ2-2, with 8 bases matching TRBD1. V dropped 4 bases and J dropped 5; count of bases not matched to a gene: 0. CDR1 and CDR2 (germline): MNHNS, SASEGT. The CDR3 is 13 residues long. The DNA for the CDR3 is TGTGCCAGCAGTGGACAGGGGACCGGGGAGCTGTTTTTT. Its translation: CASSGQGTGELFF.

The chain joins TRBV9 to TRBJ1-2, with 8 bases that match TRBD1. V dropped 3 bases and J dropped 4; count of bases not matched to a gene: 5. Germline V lookup: CDR1 SGDLS, CDR2 YYNGEE. CDR3 length: 14 residues. CDR3 nucleotide sequence: TGTGCCAGCAGCGCCGACAGGGGCGCCTATGGCTACACCTTC. It codes for CASSADRGAYGYTF.

CDR3: CASSPSFRAGGPNEQYF. The CDR3 nucleotides read TGTGCCAGCAGCCCATCCTTTAGAGCGGGAGGGCCTAACGAGCAGTACTTC. The gene calls are TRBV11-2 and TRBJ2-7; 10 nucleotides match TRBD2. Germline V CDR1 and CDR2: SGHAT, FQNNGV. This CDR3 has 17 amino acids. The V gene end was trimmed by 5 bases and the J gene end by 5 bases; junction bases not matched to a gene: 15.

V usage is TRBV7-9 and J usage is TRBJ2-5; D may be TRBD2 (6 bases). Germline V gene sequence: CDR1 SEHNR, CDR2 FQNEAQ (reference sequence). With 5 bases removed from V and 1 base from J, the gap between germline ends came to 11 bases. There are 14 residues in the CDR3. This chain's CDR3 is CASSPQGGQETQYF. In DNA, the CDR3 is TGTGCCAGCAGCCCGCAGGGAGGCCAAGAGACCCAGTACTTC. Full variable domain (rest looked up from reference TRBV7-9 and TRBJ2-5): DTGVSQNPRHKITKRGQNVTFRCDPISEHNRLYWYRQTLGQGPEFLTYFQNEAQLEKSRLLSDRFSAERPKGSFSTLEIQRTEQGDSAMYLCASSPQGGQETQYFGPGTRLLVL.

The chain links TRBV7-9 to TRBJ2-4; 10 bases line up with TRBD1. The CDR3 extends over 14 amino acids. CDR1 is SEHNR and CDR2 is FQNEAQ in the germline V gene (reference sequence). V shed 3 bases and J 11 bases; nucleotides not matched to a gene: 7. For the CDR3, the DNA is TGTGCCAGCAGCTTGATCGGGACAGGGGTGGTTCAGTACTTC. It encodes CASSLIGTGVVQYF.

This clone was observed once. The chain has TRBV10-3 and TRBJ1-1; TRBD1 matches at 9 bases. V lost 7 bases to trimming and J lost 2 bases; unmatched junction nucleotides: 11. Germline-derived CDR1 and CDR2 are ENHRY and SYGVKD. The CDR3 runs 16 residues. CDR3 sequence reads: CAITSDRGLVNTEAFF. For the CDR3, the DNA is TGTGCCATCACCTCGGACAGGGGTCTTGTTAACACTGAAGCTTTCTTT.

A remark on this clone: It is likely a read error, because the conserved phenylalanine at the end of the CDR3 is missing. This chain connects TRBV5-4 to TRBJ1-1; D ambiguous. V was pared by 4 bases and J by 2 bases, with 12 bases between. Germline-derived CDR1 and CDR2 are SGHNT and YYREEE (reference sequence). The CDR3 runs to 14 residues. The CDR3 nucleotides are TGTGCCAGCAGCATTGACACGACAAACACTGAAGCTTTCCTT. It yields the protein CASSIDTTNTEAFL.

V gene TRBV4-1 combines with J gene TRBJ2-3; 10 bases are a match to TRBD1. Germline CDR1 reads MGHRA; CDR2 reads YSYEKL. The CDR3 has 16 amino acids. The ends lost 1 base at V and 4 bases at J; junction bases unmatched: 5. The CDR3 loop reads CASSQVRTGGADTQYF. The CDR3 DNA is TGCGCCAGCAGCCAAGTCCGGACAGGGGGGGCAGATACGCAGTATTTT.

The genes are TRBV27 and TRBJ1-4, with 9 bases lining up with TRBD1. Germline V CDR1 and CDR2: MNHEY, SMNVEV (reference sequence). The CDR3 sequence is 15 residues long. V was clipped by 6 bases and J by 7 bases; unmatched bases: 9. CDR3 residues: CASRDRGHLFEKLFF. In DNA, the CDR3 is TGTGCCAGCAGGGACAGGGGACACCTCTTTGAAAAACTGTTTTTT.

The rearrangement links TRBV28 to TRBJ2-3, with a tentative D call TRBD1 (6 bases). Trimming removed 4 bases from V and 0 bases from J, with 17 bases in between. The CDR3 totals 17 residues. CDR1 is MDHEN, CDR2 SYDVKM, per germline. CDR3 bases: TGTGCCAGCAGTTCCTACTTCGGACAGATTAGCACAGATACGCAGTATTTT. This gives the protein CASSSYFGQISTDTQYF.

The CDR3 is CASSLFPPGYGTIHEQYF. Written as DNA, the CDR3 is TGTGCCAGCAGCTTATTCCCCCCGGGGTACGGGACTATTCACGAGCAGTACTTC. The V gene is TRBV7-2, the J gene TRBJ2-7, with 7 bases identical to TRBD2. CDR1 is SGHTA, CDR2 FQGNSA, per germline. The CDR3 sequence is 18 residues long. The trim removed 2 bases at V and 5 bases at J, leaving 18 bases unmatched.

The chain has TRBV19 and TRBJ2-7; D possibly corresponds to TRBD1 (6 bases). Germline V gene data show CDR1 as LNHDA and CDR2 as SQIVND (reference sequence). The length of the CDR3 is 14 residues. Deletions cut 5 bases from V and 3 bases from J, with 14 bases between. CDR3 nucleotides: TGTGCCAGTAGTGCGAAACAGGGTATCTACGAGCAGTACTTC. Translation: CASSAKQGIYEQYF.

The chain combines TRBV19 with TRBJ1-2; TRBD1 might be the D (5 bases). Per the germline V gene, CDR1 is LNHDA and CDR2 is SQIVND (reference sequence). This CDR3 has 13 residues. V was shortened by 6 bases and J by 8 bases, with 16 bases between the two germline ends. CDR3 amino acids: CASRKEGLGGYTF. CDR3 DNA: TGTGCCAGTAGAAAGGAGGGGCTGGGGGGCTACACCTTC. Combining the CDR3 with reference TRBV19 and TRBJ1-2 gives the whole variable domain DGGITQSPKYLFRKEGQNVTLSCEQNLNHDAMYWYRQDPGQGLRLIYYSQIVNDFQKGDIAEGYSVSREKKESFPLTVTSAQKNPTAFYLCASRKEGLGGYTFGSGTRLTVV.